A selection of T cell receptor beta chains follows, all from one sample in a study of T cell repertoires in cytomegalovirus infection. Via MiXCR, TCRdb re-called the reads, giving one row per CDR3 protein. The sample carries some 320,000 distinct CDR3 sequences, 9.5% recorded once. Sequencing used PBMCs. The receptors shown here come from a human donor in good health (CMV status not recorded). Some clones in this sample may be carry-over from other donors' samples. Both conserved end residues are part of each CDR3. D genes are given only for firm matches. Only part of the rows carry a size: once, few, many, or a class if the clone is expanded.

v_gene	j_gene	d_gene	abundance	CDR3nt	CDR3aa
TRBV4-1	TRBJ2-5	NA	NA	TGCGCCAGCAGCCAGGAGGCCTCGGGGAGGGAGACCCAGTACTTC	CASSQEASGRETQYF
TRBV7-2	TRBJ2-2	TRBD2	few	TGTGCCAGCAGCCGGGAAGCTAGCGGGATAGGGGAGCTGTTTTTT	CASSREASGIGELFF
TRBV7-9	TRBJ2-7	TRBD2	many	TGTGCCAGCAGCGCCGCTAGCGGGGTTATTTACGAGCAGTACTTC	CASSAASGVIYEQYF
TRBV12-3/TRBV12-4	TRBJ2-5	NA	few	TGTGCCAGCAGTTTTACACGGGGGCAAGAGACCCAGTACTTC	CASSFTRGQETQYF
TRBV7-6	TRBJ1-1	TRBD1	NA	TGTGCCAGCAGCTTAATGGACAGGGGGATTATGAACACTGAAGCTTTCTTT	CASSLMDRGIMNTEAFF
TRBV5-6	TRBJ2-7	TRBD2	NA	TGTGCCAGCAGCTCCTTAACTAGCGGGGGGGGCTACGAGCAGTACTTC	CASSSLTSGGGYEQYF
TRBV12-5	TRBJ2-1	NA	many	TGTGCTAGTGGCAAGGACGAGCAGTTCTTC	CASGKDEQFF
TRBV7-6	TRBJ2-7	NA	few	TGTGCCAGCAGCTCTGACAGGACGGGCTACGAGCAGTACTTC	CASSSDRTGYEQYF
TRBV28	TRBJ1-2	NA	many	TGTGCCAGCAGTGAGGCGCTCTATGGCTACACCTTC	CASSEALYGYTF
TRBV12-3/TRBV12-4	TRBJ2-6	TRBD1	many	TGTGCCAGCAGTTCCTCAGGGGGCGCCGGGGCCAACGTCCTGACTTTC	CASSSSGGAGANVLTF
TRBV6-2/TRBV6-3	TRBJ1-6	NA	few	TGTGCCAGCAGTTCATTGGGTCAAAGGAGGAGTTCACCCCTCCACTTT	CASSSLGQRRSSPLHF
TRBV7-8	TRBJ2-1	NA	many	TGTGCCCCCGGAGATGAGCAGTTCTTC	CAPGDEQFF
TRBV6-2/TRBV6-3	TRBJ1-1	NA	NA	TGTGCCAGCAGTGGGGGATGGACTGAAGCTTTCTTT	CASSGGWTEAFF
TRBV6-2/TRBV6-3	TRBJ2-1	TRBD1	many	TGTGCCAGCAGAAACAGGGGGAGATATGACAATGAGCAGTTCTTC	CASRNRGRYDNEQFF
TRBV2	TRBJ1-6	NA	few	TGTGCCAGCAGTGCCACGGACCGAAGTAATTCACCCCTCCACTTT	CASSATDRSNSPLHF
TRBV6-6	TRBJ2-5	TRBD2	NA	TGTGCCAGCAGTTACTCTGGGGGGGGGCAAGAGACCCAGTACTTC	CASSYSGGGQETQYF
TRBV20-1	TRBJ1-1	NA	NA	TGCAGTGCTAGGGTCAGGGGTCAGAACACTGAAGCTTTCTTT	CSARVRGQNTEAFF
TRBV7-2	TRBJ2-1	TRBD2	few	TGTGCCAGCAGCTCTCAGCGGGGGGGCTACAATGAGCAGTTCTTC	CASSSQRGGYNEQFF
TRBV6-2/TRBV6-3	TRBJ2-5	TRBD2	many	TGTGCCAGCAGTTCACTAACTCCGGGGGGAGAGACCCAGTACTTC	CASSSLTPGGETQYF
TRBV20-1	TRBJ2-1	TRBD1	many	TGCAGAGCAAGACAGGGAAGGGGCAATGAGCAGTTCTTC	CRARQGRGNEQFF
TRBV6-5	TRBJ1-6	NA	NA	TGTGCCAGCAGTCGCCATAATTCACCCCTCCACTTT	CASSRHNSPLHF
TRBV7-2	TRBJ2-3	TRBD1	many	TGTGCCAGCAGCTTTACAGGGGGCACAGATACGCAGTATTTT	CASSFTGGTDTQYF
TRBV4-3	TRBJ2-6	TRBD1	many	TGCGCCAGCAGCCCGACAGGGGACTCTGGGGCCAACGTCCTGACTTTC	CASSPTGDSGANVLTF
TRBV7-8	TRBJ2-1	TRBD2	many	TGTGCCAGCAGCCCCGCGGGGGGACTAGCGGGTGAGCAGTTCTTC	CASSPAGGLAGEQFF